This is a list of T cell receptor beta chains from one sample in a study of cytomegalovirus exposure and HLA in healthy donors. The assay was immunoSEQ multiplex PCR, and TCRdb's table has in-frame clones only and misses some. This sample has about 110,000 clones, with 76% found just once. Sequenced material: PBMCs. The receptors originated from a woman between 45 and 65 years old in good health and CMV-seropositive. The CDR3 runs from the conserved cysteine through the conserved F or W. A D gene is named only where the DNA matches it firmly. Clone size appears in some rows only: once, few, many, or a class for an expanded clone.

CDR3nt: TGTGCCAGCAGCGTAGGGGGGACTAGCGGGGGGGCCAGGCAGTATTTT; CDR3aa: CASSVGGTSGGARQYF; j_gene: TRBJ2-3; v_gene: TRBV9; d_gene: TRBD2; abundance: NA
CDR3nt: TGTGCCAGCTCACCACTTGGGACAGGAGGGTACGAGCAGTACTTC; CDR3aa: CASSPLGTGGYEQYF; j_gene: TRBJ2-7; v_gene: TRBV18; d_gene: TRBD1; abundance: NA
CDR3nt: TGTGCCAGCCGTCCCGGGACTAGCGGGGACAATGAGCAGTTCTTC; CDR3aa: CASRPGTSGDNEQFF; j_gene: TRBJ2-1; v_gene: TRBV7-9; d_gene: TRBD2; abundance: NA
CDR3nt: TGTGCCAGTAGTCCCCGCGGGGTAGGGAACACTGAAGCTTTCTTT; CDR3aa: CASSPRGVGNTEAFF; j_gene: TRBJ1-1; v_gene: TRBV19; d_gene: NA; abundance: NA
CDR3nt: TGTGCCAGCAGTTACTCGAAACAGGCCGGCTACACCTTC; CDR3aa: CASSYSKQAGYTF; j_gene: TRBJ1-2; v_gene: TRBV6-5; d_gene: NA; abundance: NA
CDR3nt: TGTGCCAGCAGCCCGGGACAGGGCGTGCAGGAGACCCAGTACTTC; CDR3aa: CASSPGQGVQETQYF; j_gene: TRBJ2-5; v_gene: TRBV5-5; d_gene: TRBD1; abundance: once
CDR3nt: TGTGCCAGCAGCTTTGGAGGGAGCTCTGGGGCCAACGTCCTGACTTTC; CDR3aa: CASSFGGSSGANVLTF; j_gene: TRBJ2-6; v_gene: TRBV5-4; d_gene: NA; abundance: NA
CDR3nt: TGCGCCAGCAGCTTTGGGACACCGAACACTGAAGCTTTCTTT; CDR3aa: CASSFGTPNTEAFF; j_gene: TRBJ1-1; v_gene: TRBV5-1; d_gene: NA; abundance: NA
CDR3nt: TGTGCCAGCAGCTTAGCGAGGAGACTAGCGGGGGCTTACAATGAGCAGTTCTTC; CDR3aa: CASSLARRLAGAYNEQFF; j_gene: TRBJ2-1; v_gene: TRBV7-7; d_gene: TRBD2; abundance: NA
CDR3nt: TGCGCCAGCAGCCTAAGACAGGGGTTTGCAGATACGCAGTATTTT; CDR3aa: CASSLRQGFADTQYF; j_gene: TRBJ2-3; v_gene: TRBV4-1; d_gene: TRBD1; abundance: NA
CDR3nt: TGCGCCAGCAGCCAAGACCCCCGCTACGAGCAGTACTTC; CDR3aa: CASSQDPRYEQYF; j_gene: TRBJ2-7; v_gene: TRBV4-3; d_gene: NA; abundance: NA
CDR3nt: TGTGCCAGCTTGCCGGGAGTCTACAATGAGCAGTTCTTC; CDR3aa: CASLPGVYNEQFF; j_gene: TRBJ2-1; v_gene: TRBV7-3; d_gene: NA; abundance: few
CDR3nt: TGTGCCAGCATCCTTAACTCCGGGACTACCGTCACAGATACGCAGTATTTT; CDR3aa: CASILNSGTTVTDTQYF; j_gene: TRBJ2-3; v_gene: TRBV2; d_gene: TRBD2; abundance: NA
CDR3nt: TGTGCCAGTAGTATTCTGGCGGGAGGGGATACGCAGTATTTT; CDR3aa: CASSILAGGDTQYF; j_gene: TRBJ2-3; v_gene: TRBV19; d_gene: TRBD2; abundance: NA
CDR3nt: TGTGCCAGCAGTCAGGGGACCGGGGAGCTGTTTTTT; CDR3aa: CASSQGTGELFF; j_gene: TRBJ2-2; v_gene: TRBV21-1; d_gene: NA; abundance: NA
CDR3nt: TGTGCCAGCAGCCCGCGAATTGGGGGGAATCAGCCCCAGCATTTT; CDR3aa: CASSPRIGGNQPQHF; j_gene: TRBJ1-5; v_gene: TRBV11-2; d_gene: NA; abundance: NA
CDR3nt: TGTGCCAGCAGCTCCCCTGGGGGCCTCTATGGCTACACCTTT; CDR3aa: CASSSPGGLYGYTF; j_gene: TRBJ1-2; v_gene: TRBV27; d_gene: NA; abundance: NA
CDR3nt: TGTGCCAGCAGTTACTCACAGGGGAACTATGGCTACACCTTC; CDR3aa: CASSYSQGNYGYTF; j_gene: TRBJ1-2; v_gene: TRBV6-5; d_gene: TRBD1; abundance: few
CDR3nt: TGTGCCAGCTCACCAGACAGAACCAACGTCCTGACTTTC; CDR3aa: CASSPDRTNVLTF; j_gene: TRBJ2-6; v_gene: TRBV18; d_gene: NA; abundance: NA
CDR3nt: TGTGCCACCAGCAGAGGCACCCGGACAGTCCAGAGCTCCTACGAGCAGTACTTC; CDR3aa: CATSRGTRTVQSSYEQYF; j_gene: TRBJ2-7; v_gene: TRBV15; d_gene: NA; abundance: NA
CDR3nt: TGCAGCGTTGGGCGGACTAGCCTGTCTCAAGAGACCCAGTACTTC; CDR3aa: CSVGRTSLSQETQYF; j_gene: TRBJ2-5; v_gene: TRBV29-1; d_gene: TRBD2; abundance: NA
CDR3nt: TGTGCCAGCAGTTACGGAGGTGGTGGGCGAGAGACCCAGTACTTC; CDR3aa: CASSYGGGGRETQYF; j_gene: TRBJ2-5; v_gene: TRBV6-6; d_gene: NA; abundance: NA
CDR3nt: TGTGCCAGCAGTGAGAGAACCCGGAGGGCCGGGGAGCTGTTTTTT; CDR3aa: CASSERTRRAGELFF; j_gene: TRBJ2-2; v_gene: TRBV2; d_gene: NA; abundance: NA
CDR3nt: TGTGCCAGCAGCTCCTCCCTTGGTGGCAGGTCCCCTGGCAATTCACCCCTCCACTTT; CDR3aa: CASSSSLGGRSPGNSPLHF; j_gene: TRBJ1-6; v_gene: TRBV7-3; d_gene: NA; abundance: NA
CDR3nt: TGTGCCACCAGCAGAGTCCTGACTAGCGGAGAGACCCAGTACTTC; CDR3aa: CATSRVLTSGETQYF; j_gene: TRBJ2-5; v_gene: TRBV15; d_gene: TRBD2; abundance: NA
CDR3nt: TGTGCCAGCAGCCCCGGGACCGGGGAGCTGTTTTTT; CDR3aa: CASSPGTGELFF; j_gene: TRBJ2-2; v_gene: TRBV6-6; d_gene: NA; abundance: NA
CDR3nt: TGTGCCAGCAGCGTAGAGGGCGGAGACGCGGGGACCCAGTACTTC; CDR3aa: CASSVEGGDAGTQYF; j_gene: TRBJ2-5; v_gene: TRBV9; d_gene: NA; abundance: NA
CDR3nt: TGTGCCATCAGTGTATCCCAGGGGTCCGATGAAAAACTGTTTTTT; CDR3aa: CAISVSQGSDEKLFF; j_gene: TRBJ1-4; v_gene: TRBV10-3; d_gene: NA; abundance: NA
CDR3nt: TGTGCCAGCAGCTTGGGACAGTTATATAATTCACCCCTCCACTTT; CDR3aa: CASSLGQLYNSPLHF; j_gene: TRBJ1-6; v_gene: TRBV11-1; d_gene: TRBD1; abundance: NA
CDR3nt: TGTGCCAGCAGTTCGGGGGGGACTAGTACAGATACGCAGTATTTT; CDR3aa: CASSSGGTSTDTQYF; j_gene: TRBJ2-3; v_gene: TRBV5-4; d_gene: TRBD2; abundance: NA
CDR3nt: TGTGCCAGCAGTCCGGGACAGGGGGACGGCTACACCTTC; CDR3aa: CASSPGQGDGYTF; j_gene: TRBJ1-2; v_gene: TRBV6-6; d_gene: TRBD1; abundance: NA
CDR3nt: TGTGCCAGTTGGGGCTGGGCGGACTCCTACGAGCAGTACTTC; CDR3aa: CASWGWADSYEQYF; j_gene: TRBJ2-7; v_gene: TRBV27; d_gene: NA; abundance: NA
CDR3nt: TGTGCCAGCAGCGCCCGGGGGGCGGGCACCGGGGAGCTGTTTTTT; CDR3aa: CASSARGAGTGELFF; j_gene: TRBJ2-2; v_gene: TRBV7-3; d_gene: NA; abundance: NA
CDR3nt: TGTGCCAGCTCACCAGGAGGGGGGGGGTTCTACAATGAGCAGTTCTTC; CDR3aa: CASSPGGGGFYNEQFF; j_gene: TRBJ2-1; v_gene: TRBV18; d_gene: NA; abundance: NA
CDR3nt: TGTGCCAGCAGCGTAGACTCGACAGCCACCGGGGAGCTGTTTTTT; CDR3aa: CASSVDSTATGELFF; j_gene: TRBJ2-2; v_gene: TRBV9; d_gene: NA; abundance: NA
CDR3nt: TGTGCCAGCAGCCGGGACAGGGGTGAAAAACTGTTTTTT; CDR3aa: CASSRDRGEKLFF; j_gene: TRBJ1-4; v_gene: TRBV19; d_gene: TRBD1; abundance: NA
CDR3nt: TGTGCCAGCAGCCCCACGGAGGGCGATACGCAGTATTTT; CDR3aa: CASSPTEGDTQYF; j_gene: TRBJ2-3; v_gene: TRBV27; d_gene: NA; abundance: once
CDR3nt: TGTGCCAGCAGCTTAGTGGGGGCAGAGGGGGAGACCCAGTACTTC; CDR3aa: CASSLVGAEGETQYF; j_gene: TRBJ2-5; v_gene: TRBV7-3; d_gene: NA; abundance: NA
CDR3nt: TGTGCCAGTAGAGCGCCTCAGGGGAATCAGCCCCAGCATTTT; CDR3aa: CASRAPQGNQPQHF; j_gene: TRBJ1-5; v_gene: TRBV19; d_gene: NA; abundance: once